This TCR beta chain derives from a study of T cells in Graves' hyperthyroidism and ophthalmopathy. Germline V gives CDR1 MDHEN, CDR2 SYDVKM. Trimming shortened V by 8 bases and J by 3 bases, and 11 bases separated the two germline ends. CDR3 length: 12 amino acids. This clonotype was counted many times. Its antigen is as yet unknown. The definition of stable Graves' hyperthyroidism was no ophthalmopathy progression within 18 months. Uncontrolled infection, other autoimmune disease, pregnancy or lactation disqualified patients from enrolment. Around 9.9 ml of fresh peripheral blood supplied the PBMCs. Whole-study results and caveats: Most clonotypes expanded in thyroid above 0.001 were likewise present in blood.

The TCR beta CDR3 regions underwent amplification using RNA transcripts as the source. An initial round of RT-PCR targeting the TCR CDR3 relied on the HTBI primer set. TCRdb recomputed calls from the multiplex PCR reads with MiXCR, one row per CDR3 protein. The sample contains 550,000 to 800,000 distinct CDR3 sequences, around 16% of which appear only once. V and J are TRBV28 and TRBJ2-7; no firm D call. The clonotype originates from a man aged 45-65 years with Graves' hyperthyroidism. The sequencing input was blood. CDR3 sequence reads: CASRARIYEQYF. The DNA for the CDR3 is TGTGCCAGCCGGGCCCGGATCTACGAGCAGTACTTC.